This T cell receptor beta chain emerged from a study of blood T cell repertoires in COVID-19. This CDR3 region has 17 residues. J lost 7 bases, V lost 3 bases, and 13 bases had no gene match. Germline V gene lookup returns CDR1 MGHRA and CDR2 YSYEKL. In the original analysis: From reference gene primer amplification, estimates of nucleated cell counts were derived. TCRdb's table, derived via immunoSEQ multiplex PCR, lists solely in-frame clones and lacks some. For V, J and clone size, that table is used; D and trimming come from the DNA. The data contain over 70,000 clones, more than 85% of them seen just once; the ten biggest clones take up just over 2.5%.

The chain couples TRBV4-1 to TRBJ2-1; 9 bases agree with TRBD2. This TCR was recovered from a man between 50 and 59 years old with COVID-19, enrolled during active disease. The sample consisted of peripheral blood. CDR3 amino acids: CASSQPTGSGRRNEQFF. The CDR3, as DNA: TGCGCCAGCAGCCAGCCCACCGGGAGCGGGAGGAGGAATGAGCAGTTCTTC.